A selection of T cell receptor beta chains follows, all from one sample in a study of blood T cell repertoires in COVID-19. Profiling relied on immunoSEQ multiplex PCR, and the TCRdb table lists in-frame clones only, not all of them. This sample yields about 89,000 clones, of which approximately 84% are seen a single time; approximately 6.3% belongs to the top ten. Source material: peripheral blood. These receptors originate from a man between 65 and 80 years old with COVID-19, enrolled during active disease. CDR3s leave out the opening cysteine and the closing phenylalanine or tryptophan. The order of the fields is J gene, V gene, CDR3 protein.

j_call: TRBJ1-1; v_call: TRBV27; cdr3_aa: ASSPQSRTEAF
j_call: TRBJ2-5; v_call: TRBV5-8; cdr3_aa: ASSPGTSGGETQY
j_call: TRBJ2-5; v_call: TRBV28; cdr3_aa: ASSFGRLETQY
j_call: TRBJ1-3; v_call: TRBV4-3; cdr3_aa: ASSQDSAGGSAGNTIY
j_call: TRBJ1-3; v_call: TRBV4-2; cdr3_aa: ASSQPSTGSGNTIY
j_call: TRBJ2-1; v_call: TRBV9; cdr3_aa: ASSSISSSYNEQF
j_call: TRBJ2-7; v_call: TRBV7-6; cdr3_aa: ASSVGQGQSEQY
j_call: TRBJ1-1; v_call: TRBV30; cdr3_aa: ALTANTEAF
j_call: TRBJ1-6; v_call: TRBV11-2; cdr3_aa: ASSRQGALVSNSPLH
j_call: TRBJ2-5; v_call: TRBV2; cdr3_aa: ARNQQGQETQY
j_call: TRBJ1-6; v_call: TRBV5-1; cdr3_aa: ASSPGWGSANSPLH
j_call: TRBJ2-7; v_call: TRBV7-7; cdr3_aa: ASSSGSGGEQY
j_call: TRBJ2-7; v_call: TRBV7-2; cdr3_aa: ASSLRIAGVPEQY
j_call: TRBJ1-2; v_call: TRBV3-1/TRBV3-2; cdr3_aa: ASSQSPSTGSYGYT
j_call: TRBJ1-1; v_call: TRBV14; cdr3_aa: ASSQDIGAGVWTEAF
j_call: TRBJ2-7; v_call: TRBV28; cdr3_aa: ASSLDTPYEQY
j_call: TRBJ2-2; v_call: TRBV6-5; cdr3_aa: ASYDGGGGELF
j_call: TRBJ1-2; v_call: TRBV14; cdr3_aa: ASSQRAGSYGYT
j_call: TRBJ1-4; v_call: TRBV18; cdr3_aa: ASSPNRQGKSTNEKLF
j_call: TRBJ1-2; v_call: TRBV5-1; cdr3_aa: ASRGQTNLNYGYT
j_call: TRBJ2-7; v_call: TRBV28; cdr3_aa: ASSPNIRQY
j_call: TRBJ1-2; v_call: TRBV5-5; cdr3_aa: ASSFVQGSYGYT
j_call: TRBJ2-3; v_call: TRBV5-1; cdr3_aa: ASNPLTSGVADTQY
j_call: TRBJ1-2; v_call: TRBV28; cdr3_aa: ASSPPGTAAL
j_call: TRBJ2-7; v_call: TRBV12-3/TRBV12-4; cdr3_aa: ASSLSGYEQY
j_call: TRBJ1-1; v_call: TRBV2; cdr3_aa: ASSPPGQPLNTEAF